The 11 T cell receptor beta chains presented below share a single source sample, sequenced in a study of T cell repertoires in ileal Crohn's disease. Time point denoted: neoterminal ileum biopsy at postoperative endoscopy, about 6 months after surgery. The method was immunoSEQ multiplex PCR; TCRdb's version includes in-frame clones alone and lacks a portion of them. The sample contains some 9,200 clones, 70% to 85% of which appear only once. The sequencing sample was made of ileal tissue. The receptors were gathered from an adult with Crohn's disease.

With regard to this clone: At one boundary the junction diverges from the germline segment, which might be a read error. The chain has TRBV2 and TRBJ2-3; 9 bases agree with TRBD2. This CDR3 is built from 18 residues. CDR1 is SNHLY, CDR2 FYNNEI, per germline. CDR3 nucleotides: TGTGCCAGCAATGAAGTATATTACGCGGGAGGGCCAACAGATACGCAGTATTTT. It is translated as CASNEVYYAGGPTDTQYF.

V is TRBV19 and J is TRBJ2-7, with D tentatively TRBD1 (6 bases). The CDR3 covers 14 residues. The V end was cut by 9 bases, the J end by 2 bases, with 17 bases between. Looked up from germline, CDR1 is LNHDA and CDR2 is SQIVND (reference sequence). The CDR3 DNA reads TGTGCCAGGATAACACCGGGACAAACCTACGAGCAGTACTTC. This gives the protein CARITPGQTYEQYF.

The rearrangement links TRBV11-2 to TRBJ2-6; maybe TRBD2 (5 bases). The CDR3 extends over 15 amino acids. Germline V gives CDR1 SGHAT, CDR2 FQNNGV. The ends were cut back, 5 bases at V and 1 base at J, with 9 bases in the middle. The CDR3 reads CASSTRTSGANVLTF. The CDR3 nucleotides read TGTGCCAGCAGCACCCGGACTTCTGGGGCCAACGTCCTGACTTTC.

In regard to this clone: The sample holds other DNA sequences that translate to the same CDR3. This chain links TRBV30 with TRBJ1-1; D might be TRBD1 (6 bases). The CDR3 sequence is 13 residues long. V lost 2 bases and J lost 1, with 8 bases in between. Germline V CDR1 and CDR2: GTSNPN, SVGIG (reference sequence). CDR3 amino acids: CAWSQGGNTEAFF. As DNA, the CDR3 is TGTGCCTGGAGTCAAGGGGGGAACACTGAAGCTTTCTTT.

V usage is TRBV25-1 and J usage is TRBJ2-3; the D gene is possibly TRBD2 (6 bases). The CDR3 contains 15 residues. Germline V CDR1 and CDR2: MGHDK, SYGVNS. Trimming left V 3 bases short and J 0 bases short, with 10 bases between. CDR3 in DNA: TGTGCCAGCAGTGATACTAGCCTTAGCACAGATACGCAGTATTTT. Its translation is CASSDTSLSTDTQYF.

This clone occurred a few times. V is TRBV27 and J is TRBJ1-2; 10 nucleotides line up with TRBD1. Germline trimming cut 6 bases from V and 3 bases from J; bases unmatched to any gene: 7. This CDR3 spans 15 amino acids. CDR1 is MNHEY and CDR2 is SMNVEV in the germline V gene (reference sequence). CDR3 DNA: TGTGCCAGCAGCAGACGACAGGGGGCCGACTATGGCTACACCTTC. This encodes CASSRRQGADYGYTF.

J is TRBJ1-5 and V is TRBV25-1, with 7 bases lining up with TRBD1. The CDR3 totals 15 residues. With V trimmed by 4 bases and J by 5 bases, 8 bases remained unmatched. In germline, CDR1 is MGHDK, CDR2 SYGVNS. The CDR3 bases are TGTGCCAGCAGTGTTCCCGGGACAGAGTATCAGCCCCAGCATTTT. Translating it yields CASSVPGTEYQPQHF. The full variable domain, in which reference TRBV25-1 and TRBJ1-5 provide the parts outside the CDR3, is EADIYQTPRYLVIGTGKKITLECSQTMGHDKMYWYQQDPGMELHLIHYSYGVNSTEKGDLSSESTVSRIRTEHFPLTLESARPSHTSQYLCASSVPGTEYQPQHFGDGTRLSIL.

The V call is TRBV7-2, the J call TRBJ2-7; D perhaps matches TRBD2 (5 bases). The germline V gene encodes CDR1 SGHTA and CDR2 FQGNSA. Trimming shortened V by 4 bases and J by 2 bases, and 15 bases separated the two germline ends. The CDR3 sequence is 15 residues long. In DNA form, the CDR3 reads TGTGCCAGCAGCTGGGTCTCGGACTGGACCTACGAGCAGTACTTC. Translated: CASSWVSDWTYEQYF.

J is TRBJ2-3 and V is TRBV30; tentatively, D is TRBD2 (5 bases). The CDR3 loop spans 17 amino acids. V was cut by 1 base and J by 3 bases, with 20 bases left in between. The germline gives CDR1 GTSNPN, CDR2 SVGIG (reference sequence). The CDR3 loop reads CAWSAKRSRYSTDTQYF. The CDR3 region has the DNA TGTGCCTGGAGTGCCAAGCGGAGCCGTTATTCGACAGATACGCAGTATTTT.

This chain links TRBV6-5 with TRBJ2-7, with a weak D call TRBD2 (6 bases). Per germline, CDR1 MNHEY and CDR2 SVGAGI. Trimming removed 10 bases at V and 4 bases at J, with 14 bases between. The CDR3 runs 12 residues. The CDR3 loop is CAIGGVGYEQYF. The CDR3, as DNA: TGTGCCATCGGCGGGGTCGGGTACGAGCAGTACTTC.

Notes on this clone: The junction and the germline gene differ at one end; a read error may be behind it. This chain connects TRBV10-3 to TRBJ1-3; no clear D. CDR1 and CDR2 from the germline V gene are ENHRY and SYGVKD. The CDR3 extends over 15 amino acids. CDR3 amino acids: CAVSASVSSGNTIYF. CDR3 bases: TGTGCCGTCAGTGCAAGTGTGAGCTCTGGAAACACCATATATTTT.